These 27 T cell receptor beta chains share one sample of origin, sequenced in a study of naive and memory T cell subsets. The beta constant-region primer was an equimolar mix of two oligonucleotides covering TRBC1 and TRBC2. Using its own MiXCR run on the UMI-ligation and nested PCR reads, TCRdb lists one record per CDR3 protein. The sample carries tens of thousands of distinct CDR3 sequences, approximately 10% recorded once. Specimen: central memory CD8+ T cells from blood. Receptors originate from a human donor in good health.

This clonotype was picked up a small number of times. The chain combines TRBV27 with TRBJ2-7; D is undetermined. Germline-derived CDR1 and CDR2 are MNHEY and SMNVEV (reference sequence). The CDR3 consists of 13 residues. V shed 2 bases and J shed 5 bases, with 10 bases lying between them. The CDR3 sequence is CASSLSADHEQYF. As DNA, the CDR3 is TGTGCCAGCAGTTTAAGCGCAGATCACGAGCAGTACTTC.

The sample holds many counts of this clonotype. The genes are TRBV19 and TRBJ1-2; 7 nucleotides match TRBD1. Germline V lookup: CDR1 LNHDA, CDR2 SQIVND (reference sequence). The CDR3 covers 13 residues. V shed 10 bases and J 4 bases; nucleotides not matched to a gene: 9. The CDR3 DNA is TGTGCCACATCAGGACAGGAGTTCTATGGCTACACCTTC. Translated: CATSGQEFYGYTF.

The chain's CDR3 is CASSPEGRGRWTQYF. The CDR3 nucleotides are TGTGCCAGCTCACCCGAAGGACGGGGGCGTTGGACCCAGTACTTC. V and J are TRBV18 and TRBJ2-5; D is possibly TRBD1 or TRBD2 (6 bases each). The CDR3 length is 15 residues. Germline CDR1 reads KGHSH; CDR2 reads LQKENI. The ends were cut back, 3 bases at V and 7 bases at J, with 18 bases in the middle. Combining the CDR3 with reference TRBV18 and TRBJ2-5 gives the whole variable domain NAGVMQNPRHLVRRRGQEARLRCSPMKGHSHVYWYRQLPEEGLKFMVYLQKENIIDESGMPKERFSAEFPKEGPSILRIQQVVRGDSAAYFCASSPEGRGRWTQYFGPGTRLLVL.

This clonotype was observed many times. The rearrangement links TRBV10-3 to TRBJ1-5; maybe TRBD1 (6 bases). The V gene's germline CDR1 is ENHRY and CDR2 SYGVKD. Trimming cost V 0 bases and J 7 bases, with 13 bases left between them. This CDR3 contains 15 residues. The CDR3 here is CAISESRGWAQPQHF. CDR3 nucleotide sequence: TGTGCCATCAGTGAGTCCAGGGGTTGGGCCCAGCCCCAGCATTTT.

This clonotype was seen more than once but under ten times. CDR3 nucleotides: TGTGCCAGCAGTCCGGGACAGGGACATCAGCCCCAGCATTTT. Translated, it gives CASSPGQGHQPQHF. The J gene is TRBJ1-5, the V gene TRBV12-3 or TRBV12-4; 9 bases map to TRBD1. V was pared by 5 bases and J by 5 bases, with 4 bases of the junction left unmatched. The CDR3 spans 14 residues.

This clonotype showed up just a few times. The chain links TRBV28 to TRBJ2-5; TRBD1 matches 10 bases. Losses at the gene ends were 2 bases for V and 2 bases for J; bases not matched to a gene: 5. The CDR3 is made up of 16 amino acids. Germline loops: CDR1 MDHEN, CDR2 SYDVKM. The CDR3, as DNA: TGTGCCAGCAGTTTACGGACAGGGGGTCTACAAGAGACCCAGTACTTC. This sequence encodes CASSLRTGGLQETQYF. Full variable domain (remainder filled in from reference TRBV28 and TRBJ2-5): DVKVTQSSRYLVKRTGEKVFLECVQDMDHENMFWYRQDPGLGLRLIYFSYDVKMKEKGDIPEGYSVSREKKERFSLILESASTNQTSMYLCASSLRTGGLQETQYFGPGTRLLVL.

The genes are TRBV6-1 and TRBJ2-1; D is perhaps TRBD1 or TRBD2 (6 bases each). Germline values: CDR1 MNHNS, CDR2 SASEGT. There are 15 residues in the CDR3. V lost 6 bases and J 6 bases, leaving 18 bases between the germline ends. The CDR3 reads CASRKGDSHGNEQFF. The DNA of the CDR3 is TGTGCCAGCAGGAAGGGGGACTCGCACGGCAATGAGCAGTTCTTC.

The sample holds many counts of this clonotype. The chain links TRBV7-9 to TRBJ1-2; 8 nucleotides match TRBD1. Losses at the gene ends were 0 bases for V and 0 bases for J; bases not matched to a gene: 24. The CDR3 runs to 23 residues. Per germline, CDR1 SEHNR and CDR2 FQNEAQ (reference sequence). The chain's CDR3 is CASSLAQLIPGQADELANYGYTF. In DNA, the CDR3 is TGTGCCAGCAGCTTAGCACAACTTATTCCGGGACAGGCGGACGAGTTAGCTAACTATGGCTACACCTTC. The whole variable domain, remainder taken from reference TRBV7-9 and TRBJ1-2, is DTGVSQNPRHKITKRGQNVTFRCDPISEHNRLYWYRQTLGQGPEFLTYFQNEAQLEKSRLLSDRFSAERPKGSFSTLEIQRTEQGDSAMYLCASSLAQLIPGQADELANYGYTFGSGTRLTVV.

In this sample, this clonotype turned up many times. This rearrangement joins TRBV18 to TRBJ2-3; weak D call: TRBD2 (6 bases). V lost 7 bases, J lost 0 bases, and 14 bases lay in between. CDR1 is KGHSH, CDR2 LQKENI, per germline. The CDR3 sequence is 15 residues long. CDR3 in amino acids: CASYERGASTDTQYF. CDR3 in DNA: TGTGCCAGCTACGAGCGCGGGGCTAGCACAGATACGCAGTATTTT.

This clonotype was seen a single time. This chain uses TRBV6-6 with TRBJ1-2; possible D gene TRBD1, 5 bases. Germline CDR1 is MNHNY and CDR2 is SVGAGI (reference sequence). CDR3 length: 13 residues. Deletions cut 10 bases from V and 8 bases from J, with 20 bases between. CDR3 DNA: TGTGCCACTCCGTCACCCCAGGGTCGCGGCTACACCTTC. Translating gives CATPSPQGRGYTF.

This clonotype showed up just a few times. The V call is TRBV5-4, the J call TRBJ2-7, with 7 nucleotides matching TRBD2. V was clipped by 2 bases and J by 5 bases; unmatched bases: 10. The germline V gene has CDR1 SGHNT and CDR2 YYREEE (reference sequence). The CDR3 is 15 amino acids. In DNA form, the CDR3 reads TGTGCCAGCAGCTTAAAGCGGGAAAGAGCTCACGAGCAGTACTTC. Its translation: CASSLKRERAHEQYF.

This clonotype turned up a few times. The CDR3 DNA follows: TGTGCCAGTGGCCCGAGCTCCTACAATGAGCAGTTCTTC. Its protein product is CASGPSSYNEQFF. The chain has TRBV5-4 and TRBJ2-1; no reliable D call. The CDR3 length is 13 residues. Germline V CDR1 and CDR2: SGHNT, YYREEE (reference sequence). V was shortened by 8 bases and J by 0 bases, with 9 bases between the two germline ends.

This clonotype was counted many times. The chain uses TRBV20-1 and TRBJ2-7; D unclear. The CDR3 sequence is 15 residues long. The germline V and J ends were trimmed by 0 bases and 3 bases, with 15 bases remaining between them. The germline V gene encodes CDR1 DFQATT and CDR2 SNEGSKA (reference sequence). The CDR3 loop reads CSARDPVGTIYEQYF. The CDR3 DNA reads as TGCAGTGCTAGAGATCCGGTGGGAACCATCTACGAGCAGTACTTC.

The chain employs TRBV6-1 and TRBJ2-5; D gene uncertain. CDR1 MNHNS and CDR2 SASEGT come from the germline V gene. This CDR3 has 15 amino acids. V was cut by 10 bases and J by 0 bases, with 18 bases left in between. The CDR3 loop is CATVPFWGNQETQYF. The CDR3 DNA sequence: TGTGCCACCGTACCTTTTTGGGGAAACCAAGAGACCCAGTACTTC.

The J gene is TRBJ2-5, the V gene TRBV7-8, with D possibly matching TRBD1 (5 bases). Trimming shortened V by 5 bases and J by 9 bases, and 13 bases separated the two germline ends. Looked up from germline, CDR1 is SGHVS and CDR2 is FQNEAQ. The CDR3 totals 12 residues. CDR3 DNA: TGTGCCAGCAGCCAAGTGGAGACAGCCCAGTACTTC. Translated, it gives CASSQVETAQYF.

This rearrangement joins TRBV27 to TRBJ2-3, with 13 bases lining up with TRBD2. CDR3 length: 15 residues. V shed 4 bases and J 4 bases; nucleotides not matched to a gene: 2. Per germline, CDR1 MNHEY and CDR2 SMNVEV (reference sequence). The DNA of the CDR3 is TGTGCCAGCAGTTATGGACTAGCGGGAGCAGATACGCAGTATTTT. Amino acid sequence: CASSYGLAGADTQYF.

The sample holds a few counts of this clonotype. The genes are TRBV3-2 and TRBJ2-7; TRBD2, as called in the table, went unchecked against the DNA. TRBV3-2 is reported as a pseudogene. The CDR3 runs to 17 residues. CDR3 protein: CASSQEGGDRSSYEQYF. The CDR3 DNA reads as TGTGCCAGCAGCCAAGAAGGAGGAGACAGGAGCTCCTACGAGCAGTACTTC.

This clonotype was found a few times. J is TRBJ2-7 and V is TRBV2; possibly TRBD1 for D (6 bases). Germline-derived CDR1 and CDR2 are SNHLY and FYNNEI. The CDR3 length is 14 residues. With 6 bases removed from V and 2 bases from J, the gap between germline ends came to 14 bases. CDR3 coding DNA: TGTGCCAGCAGAAGATCGGCAGGGGCCTACGAGCAGTACTTC. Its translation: CASRRSAGAYEQYF.

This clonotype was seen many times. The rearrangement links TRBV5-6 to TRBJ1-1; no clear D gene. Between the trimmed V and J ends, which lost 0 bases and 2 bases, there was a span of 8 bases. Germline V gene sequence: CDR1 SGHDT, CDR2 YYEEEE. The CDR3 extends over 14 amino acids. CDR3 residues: CASSLEFRNTEAFF. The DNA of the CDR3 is TGTGCCAGCAGCTTGGAATTCCGTAACACTGAAGCTTTCTTT.

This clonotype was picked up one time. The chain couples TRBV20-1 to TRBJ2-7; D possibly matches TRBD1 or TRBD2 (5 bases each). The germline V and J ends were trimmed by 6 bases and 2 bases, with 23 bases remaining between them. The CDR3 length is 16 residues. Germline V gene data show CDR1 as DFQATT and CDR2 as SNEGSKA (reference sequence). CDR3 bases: TGCAGTGCGAGAAGAGGGGAAAGTAAGACCCCCTACGAGCAGTACTTC. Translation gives CSARRGESKTPYEQYF.

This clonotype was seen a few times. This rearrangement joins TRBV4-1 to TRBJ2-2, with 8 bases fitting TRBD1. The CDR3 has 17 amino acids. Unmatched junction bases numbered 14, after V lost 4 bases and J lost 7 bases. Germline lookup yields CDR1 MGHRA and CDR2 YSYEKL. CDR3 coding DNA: TGCGCCAGCAGCCTAGAGGGGGGCAGGGGGCATGGCGGGGAGCTGTTTTTT. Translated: CASSLEGGRGHGGELFF.

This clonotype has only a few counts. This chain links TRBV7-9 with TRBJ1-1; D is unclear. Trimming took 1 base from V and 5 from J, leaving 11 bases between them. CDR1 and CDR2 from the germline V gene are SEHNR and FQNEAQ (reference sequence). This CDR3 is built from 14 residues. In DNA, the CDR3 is TGTGCCAGCAGCTTAGGCGGGCCGAAGACTGAAGCTTTCTTT. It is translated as CASSLGGPKTEAFF.

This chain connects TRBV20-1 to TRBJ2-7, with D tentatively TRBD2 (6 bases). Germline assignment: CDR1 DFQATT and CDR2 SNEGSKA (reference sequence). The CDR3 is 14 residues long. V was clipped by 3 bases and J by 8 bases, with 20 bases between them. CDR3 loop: CSARTRDSDTKQYF. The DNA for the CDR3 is TGCAGTGCTAGGACTCGGGACTCAGATACGAAGCAGTACTTC.

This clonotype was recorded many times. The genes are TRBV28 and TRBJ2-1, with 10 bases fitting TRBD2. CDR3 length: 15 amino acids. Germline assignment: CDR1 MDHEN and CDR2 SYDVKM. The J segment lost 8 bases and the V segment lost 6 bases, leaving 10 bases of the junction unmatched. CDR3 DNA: TGTGCCAGCAGCCCAGGACTAGCGGTCCACGATGAGCAGTTCTTC. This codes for CASSPGLAVHDEQFF.

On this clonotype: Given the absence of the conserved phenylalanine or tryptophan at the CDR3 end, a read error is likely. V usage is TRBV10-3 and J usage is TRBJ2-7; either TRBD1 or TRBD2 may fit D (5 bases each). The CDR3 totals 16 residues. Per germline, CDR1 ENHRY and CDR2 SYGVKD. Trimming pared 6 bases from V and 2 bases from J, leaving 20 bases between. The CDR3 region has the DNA TGTGCCATCAGGCACACGAGAGGGACGGAGACCTACGAGCAGTACTCC. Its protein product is CAIRHTRGTETYEQYS.

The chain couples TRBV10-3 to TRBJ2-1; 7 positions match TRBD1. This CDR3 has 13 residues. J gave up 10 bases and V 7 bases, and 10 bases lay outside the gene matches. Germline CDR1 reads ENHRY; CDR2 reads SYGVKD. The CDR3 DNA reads TGTGCCATCATTCTGACAGGGTCAAAGGAGCAGTTCTTC. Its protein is CAIILTGSKEQFF.

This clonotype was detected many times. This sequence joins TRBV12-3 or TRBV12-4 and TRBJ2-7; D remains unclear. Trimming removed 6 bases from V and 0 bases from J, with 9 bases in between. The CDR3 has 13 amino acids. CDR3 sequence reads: CASSPPSSYEQYF. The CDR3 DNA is TGTGCCAGCAGCCCACCCAGCTCCTACGAGCAGTACTTC.